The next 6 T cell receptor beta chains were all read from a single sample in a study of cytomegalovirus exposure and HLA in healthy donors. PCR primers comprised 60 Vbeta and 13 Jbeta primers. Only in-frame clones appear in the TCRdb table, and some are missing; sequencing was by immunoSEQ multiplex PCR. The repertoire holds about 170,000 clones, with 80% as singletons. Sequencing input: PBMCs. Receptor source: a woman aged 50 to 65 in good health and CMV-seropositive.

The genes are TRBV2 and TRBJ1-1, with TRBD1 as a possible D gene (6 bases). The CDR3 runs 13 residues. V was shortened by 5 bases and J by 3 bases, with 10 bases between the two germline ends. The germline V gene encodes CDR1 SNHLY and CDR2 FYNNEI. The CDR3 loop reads CASSTTGDTEAFF. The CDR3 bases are TGTGCCAGCAGTACGACAGGTGACACTGAAGCTTTCTTT.

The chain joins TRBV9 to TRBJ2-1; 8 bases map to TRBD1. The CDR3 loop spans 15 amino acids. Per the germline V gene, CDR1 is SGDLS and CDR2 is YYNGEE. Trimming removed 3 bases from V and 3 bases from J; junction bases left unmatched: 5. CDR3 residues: CASSAQGALYNEQFF. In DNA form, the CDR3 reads TGTGCCAGCAGCGCTCAGGGGGCTCTCTACAATGAGCAGTTCTTC.

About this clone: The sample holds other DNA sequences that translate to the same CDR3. This chain's CDR3 is CASSFREQYF. DNA of the CDR3: TGTGCCAGCAGTTTCCGCGAGCAGTACTTC. The chain is built from TRBV28 and TRBJ2-7; no clear D. The CDR3 spans 10 residues. Germline loops: CDR1 MDHEN, CDR2 SYDVKM. Trimming stripped 3 bases from V and 6 bases from J, with 3 bases between.

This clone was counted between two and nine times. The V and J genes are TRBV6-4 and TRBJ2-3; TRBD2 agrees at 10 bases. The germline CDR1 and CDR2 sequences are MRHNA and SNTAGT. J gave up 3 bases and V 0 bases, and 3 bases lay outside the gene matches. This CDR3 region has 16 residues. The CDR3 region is CASSDSLAGETDTQYF. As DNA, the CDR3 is TGTGCCAGCAGTGACTCCCTAGCGGGAGAAACAGATACGCAGTATTTT.

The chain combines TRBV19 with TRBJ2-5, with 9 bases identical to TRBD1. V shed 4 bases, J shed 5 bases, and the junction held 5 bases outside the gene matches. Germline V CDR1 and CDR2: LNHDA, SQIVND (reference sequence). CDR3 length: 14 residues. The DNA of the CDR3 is TGTGCCAGTAGTACCGGGACAGGGTTCGAGACCCAGTACTTC. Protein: CASSTGTGFETQYF.

The CDR3 DNA follows: TGTGCCAGCAGCCAAGATTGGAGGGGCTCTGGGGCCAACGTCCTGACTTTC. This gives the protein CASSQDWRGSGANVLTF. The chain joins TRBV4-2 to TRBJ2-6; the D gene is possibly TRBD2 (6 bases). The CDR3 has 17 residues. In germline, CDR1 is LGHNA, CDR2 YNFKEQ. V shed 0 bases and J shed 0 bases, with 9 bases lying between them.